Following are 23 T cell receptor beta chains from one sample sequenced in a study of T cell clones after liver transplantation. Using immunoSEQ multiplex PCR, the repertoire was profiled, and TCRdb retains in-frame clones only, with some absent. The sample has roughly 55,000 clones, about 69% seen once. This material consisted of CD4+ T cells from blood, taken 52 to 60 months after liver transplant. The receptors come from a human patient who received a liver transplant. Some T cells may arise from the graft donor.

The chain recombines TRBV5-3 with TRBJ1-1; D gene uncertain. TRBV5-3 is identified as an open reading frame with a role that is uncertain. The CDR3 is 15 amino acids. Trimming shortened V by 1 base and J by 8 bases, and 18 bases separated the two germline ends. DNA of the CDR3: TGTGCCAGAAGCTTGATTTGCCAGCCACCTTGGGAAGCTTTCTTT. Translating gives CARSLICQPPWEAFF.

This clone counts as medium-sized. This chain joins TRBV2 and TRBJ1-5; unclear D gene. There are 15 residues in the CDR3. Germline V gives CDR1 SNHLY, CDR2 FYNNEI. The V gene lost 5 bases and the J gene lost 6 bases, with 17 bases spanning the gap. DNA of the CDR3: TGTGCCAGCAGTCTCTCTGCGACACCAGGTCAGCCCCAGCATTTT. Residues: CASSLSATPGQPQHF.

The rearrangement uses TRBV28 and TRBJ1-2; the D gene is possibly TRBD1 (6 bases). Deletions cut 6 bases from V and 4 bases from J, with 18 bases between. The CDR3 runs to 15 residues. The germline V gene encodes CDR1 MDHEN and CDR2 SYDVKM. CDR3 sequence reads: CASRRWGLSGYGYTF. The CDR3 nucleotides are TGTGCCAGCAGGAGGTGGGGGCTTTCTGGCTATGGCTACACCTTC.

This rearrangement joins TRBV5-6 to TRBJ2-1, with 11 bases that match TRBD1. J was trimmed by 9 bases and V by 0 bases; bases with no gene match: 5. This CDR3 spans 15 amino acids. Germline CDR1 is SGHDT and CDR2 is YYEEEE. The CDR3 here is CASSLGGQGASEQFF. The CDR3, as DNA: TGTGCCAGCAGCTTGGGTGGACAGGGGGCCAGTGAGCAGTTCTTC.

This chain links TRBV5-6 with TRBJ2-7, with TRBD1 as a possible D gene (6 bases). The CDR3 has 15 amino acids. Trimming stripped 3 bases from V and 3 bases from J, with 16 bases between. From germline, CDR1 is SGHDT and CDR2 YYEEEE. CDR3 protein: CASSWRARQVYEQYF. DNA of the CDR3: TGTGCCAGCAGCTGGCGGGCTAGACAGGTCTACGAGCAGTACTTC.

In this sample, this clone turned up once. CDR3 sequence: CASSDPYRNNEQFF. CDR3 DNA sequence: TGTGCCAGCAGTGACCCTTACAGGAATAATGAGCAGTTCTTC. The chain combines TRBV6-4 with TRBJ2-1; maybe TRBD1 (5 bases). From germline, CDR1 is MRHNA and CDR2 SNTAGT. The ends were cut back, 2 bases at V and 7 bases at J, with 12 bases in the middle. The CDR3 is made up of 14 amino acids.

The V gene is TRBV5-1, the J gene TRBJ1-1; D gene ambiguous. Looked up from germline, CDR1 is SGHRS and CDR2 is YFSETQ. This CDR3 has 11 residues. V was trimmed by 6 bases and J by 4 bases, leaving 7 bases between them. The CDR3 here is CASMGSTEAFF. DNA for the CDR3: TGCGCCAGCATGGGATCCACTGAAGCTTTCTTT.

The gene calls are TRBV4-1 and TRBJ2-1; no reliable D call. Trimming removed 4 bases at V and 7 bases at J, with 14 bases between. Germline V CDR1 and CDR2: MGHRA, YSYEKL. The CDR3 is 14 amino acids. CDR3 sequence reads: CASSPRVSQNEQFF. CDR3 coding DNA: TGCGCCAGCAGCCCAAGGGTAAGTCAGAATGAGCAGTTCTTC.

The V gene is TRBV27, the J gene TRBJ2-4; 11 bases fit TRBD2. CDR3 length: 17 residues. Trimming cost V 5 bases and J 0 bases; bases outside gene matches: 6. From germline, CDR1 is MNHEY and CDR2 SMNVEV (reference sequence). DNA for the CDR3: TGTGCCAGCAGTGCGTTAGCGGGGGGGCTAGCCAAAAACATTCAGTACTTC. Translation gives CASSALAGGLAKNIQYF.

This rearrangement joins TRBV16 to TRBJ2-7; D gene uncertain. In germline, CDR1 is KGHSY, CDR2 FQNENV. The CDR3 is 14 residues long. Trimming took off 3 bases at V and 3 bases at J, with 12 bases between the two ends. Here the CDR3 DNA reads TGTGCCAGCAGCCAGCACTACAGAGACTACGAGCAGTACTTC. It translates to CASSQHYRDYEQYF.

The rearrangement joins TRBV18 to TRBJ1-1; D is unclear. The V end was cut by 1 base, the J end by 4 bases, with 4 bases between. The CDR3 runs to 12 residues. Germline CDR1 KGHSH, CDR2 LQKENI. As DNA, the CDR3 is TGTGCCAGCTCACCACTGACCACTGAAGCTTTCTTT. Translating it yields CASSPLTTEAFF.

This clone appeared a few times. V gene TRBV9 combines with J gene TRBJ2-6; either TRBD1 or TRBD2 may fit D (5 bases each). In germline, CDR1 is SGDLS, CDR2 YYNGEE. This CDR3 has 16 residues. Deletions cut 0 bases from V and 2 bases from J, with 9 bases between. CDR3 in amino acids: CASSVGGSAGANVLTF. The CDR3 DNA is TGTGCCAGCAGCGTAGGGGGGTCGGCTGGGGCCAACGTCCTGACTTTC.

The chain has TRBV5-1 and TRBJ1-6; 8 bases match TRBD1. Germline CDR1 and CDR2: SGHRS and YFSETQ. The CDR3 sequence is 16 residues long. V trimming: 2 bases; J trimming: 5 bases; junction bases outside the gene matches: 6. The CDR3 nucleotides read TGCGCCAGCAGCTTTAATACAGGGGGAAATAATTCACCCCTCCACTTT. Encoded protein: CASSFNTGGNNSPLHF.

In its sample, this clone was seen once. The genes are TRBV27 and TRBJ1-1; 10 positions agree with TRBD1. In germline, CDR1 is MNHEY, CDR2 SMNVEV (reference sequence). This CDR3 is built from 15 residues. J gave up 3 bases and V 5 bases, and 6 bases lay outside the gene matches. The chain's CDR3 is CASSHWTGGDTEAFF. CDR3 nucleotide sequence: TGTGCCAGCAGTCACTGGACAGGGGGTGACACTGAAGCTTTCTTT.

The chain is built from TRBV4-2 and TRBJ1-4, with D hard to call. Per the germline V gene, CDR1 is LGHNA and CDR2 is YNFKEQ. The CDR3 is 16 amino acids. V lost 0 bases and J 1 base, leaving 9 bases between the germline ends. The CDR3 DNA sequence: TGTGCCAGCAGCCAAGACCCCTTAGGAACTAATGAAAAACTGTTTTTT. Protein product: CASSQDPLGTNEKLFF.

CDR3 loop: CASSLGLNGVTDTQYF. The CDR3 bases are TGTGCCAGCAGCCTGGGCTTAAACGGGGTTACAGATACGCAGTATTTT. The genes are TRBV5-6 and TRBJ2-3; TRBD2 might be the D (5 bases). CDR3 size: 16 residues. The germline V gene encodes CDR1 SGHDT and CDR2 YYEEEE. The V gene lost 4 bases and the J gene lost 3 bases, with 18 bases spanning the gap.

The chain links TRBV5-4 to TRBJ2-6, with D possibly TRBD1 on 5 matching bases. Germline V CDR1 and CDR2: SGHNT, YYREEE (reference sequence). The V gene lost 4 bases and the J gene lost 0 bases, with 8 bases spanning the gap. CDR3 length: 15 amino acids. CDR3: CASSIDSSGANVLTF. In nucleotides, the CDR3 is TGTGCCAGCAGCATCGACAGCTCTGGGGCCAACGTCCTGACTTTC.

The rearrangement joins TRBV10-3 to TRBJ2-2, with TRBD1 matching over 7 bases. CDR1 and CDR2 from the germline V gene are ENHRY and SYGVKD. V was clipped by 10 bases and J by 0 bases; unmatched bases: 8. The length of the CDR3 is 15 residues. CDR3 coding DNA: TGTGCCAGTTCTCCCGGGACAGCGAACACCGGGGAGCTGTTTTTT. This translates into CASSPGTANTGELFF.

The V gene is TRBV11-2, the J gene TRBJ2-3; maybe TRBD1 (5 bases). This CDR3 has 14 amino acids. V dropped 0 bases and J dropped 1 base, with 5 bases sitting between them. Germline V gives CDR1 SGHAT, CDR2 FQNNGV. The CDR3 DNA reads TGTGCCAGCAGCTTAGACAGGGGCACAGATACGCAGTATTTT. Its translation is CASSLDRGTDTQYF.

CDR3 protein: CATSRELGLGASGSPLHF. CDR3 DNA: TGTGCCACCAGCAGAGAGCTCGGTCTCGGCGCTTCCGGATCACCCCTCCACTTT. The chain combines TRBV15 with TRBJ1-6; D is ambiguous. Per germline, CDR1 LNHNV and CDR2 YYDKDF (reference sequence). With 0 bases removed from V and 10 bases from J, the gap between germline ends came to 22 bases. The length of the CDR3 is 18 residues.

This clone was seen just once. The chain combines TRBV5-1 with TRBJ1-1, with a tentative D call TRBD1 (5 bases). The CDR3 consists of 15 residues. V shed 3 bases and J shed 1 base, with 13 bases lying between them. Germline V CDR1 and CDR2: SGHRS, YFSETQ. Written as DNA, the CDR3 is TGCGCCAGCAGCTCCCAAGGGCAGGGGAACACTGAAGCTTTCTTT. Its translation is CASSSQGQGNTEAFF. Using reference TRBV5-1 and TRBJ1-1 for the parts outside the CDR3, the full variable domain is KAGVTQTPRYLIKTRGQQVTLSCSPISGHRSVSWYQQTPGQGLQFLFEYFSETQRNKGNFPGRFSGRQFSNSRSEMNVSTLELGDSALYLCASSSQGQGNTEAFFGQGTRLTVV.

The gene calls are TRBV9 and TRBJ1-3; no reliable D call. The CDR3 has 14 residues. Germline assignment: CDR1 SGDLS and CDR2 YYNGEE. Deletions cut 1 base from V and 0 bases from J, with 5 bases between. The CDR3 protein is CASSVSPSGNTIYF. In DNA, the CDR3 is TGTGCCAGCAGCGTAAGCCCCTCTGGAAACACCATATATTTT.

The CDR3 coding sequence is TGTGCCAGCAGCGTAGGGCCAAATCAGCCCCAGCATTTT. This translates into CASSVGPNQPQHF. This rearrangement joins TRBV9 to TRBJ1-5; no clear D. This CDR3 contains 13 residues. The V end lost 0 bases, the J end lost 4 bases, and 5 bases lay between the germline ends. CDR1 is SGDLS, CDR2 YYNGEE, per germline. The complete variable domain, with remaining parts taken from reference TRBV9 and TRBJ1-5, reads DSGVTQTPKHLITATGQRVTLRCSPRSGDLSVYWYQQSLDQGLQFLIQYYNGEERAKGNILERFSAQQFPDLHSELNLSSLELGDSALYFCASSVGPNQPQHFGDGTRLSIL.